This T cell receptor beta chain originates from a study of T cell repertoires in cytomegalovirus infection. At the level of the study: Shared public TCR beta signatures pointed to both CMV infection and a matching HLA type. General study results and limits: Within the response measured ex vivo, HLA-C-restricted CMV-specific TCR beta clonotypes were dominant.

TCRdb itself ran the reads through MiXCR, one entry per CDR3 protein. The sample has 100,000 or so distinct CDR3 sequences, less than 25% seen once; the top ten hold about 39%. This clonotype was found a few times. Its antigen is currently unknown. Germline loops: CDR1 SNHLY, CDR2 FYNNEI. Deletions cut 2 bases from V and 0 bases from J, with 24 bases between. The CDR3 spans 20 residues. The receptor's source is a human donor in good health (CMV status not recorded). Some clones in this sample may be carry-over from other donors' samples. The sequencing sample was made of CD8+ T cells from PBMCs. The genes are TRBV2 and TRBJ2-3, with D unclear. The CDR3 DNA follows: TGTGCCAGCAGTGAACGCCTTGTTTCTCTTGTTACTATTAGCACAGATACGCAGTATTTT. As protein: CASSERLVSLVTISTDTQYF.